Shown below are 20 T cell receptor beta chains from a single sample sequenced in a study of blood T cell repertoires in COVID-19. Some clones are missing from TCRdb's copy, which holds only in-frame ones; the method was immunoSEQ multiplex PCR. The sample has 260,000 or so clones; approximately 84% are singletons. Sample: PBMCs or T cells enriched from blood (not recorded which). Receptors were obtained from a man between 18 and 29 years old who had recovered from COVID-19.

Only one count was recorded for this clone. This chain connects TRBV19 to TRBJ2-5, with 9 bases matching TRBD1. The CDR3 runs to 15 residues. Germline assignment: CDR1 LNHDA and CDR2 SQIVND (reference sequence). The J segment lost 5 bases and the V segment lost 5 bases, leaving 9 bases of the junction unmatched. In DNA, the CDR3 is TGTGCCAGTAGTCCCCGGGGACAGGGAGCGGAGACCCAGTACTTC. It translates to CASSPRGQGAETQYF.

The V and J genes are TRBV11-2 and TRBJ2-2, with 11 bases lining up with TRBD2. Germline V gene sequence: CDR1 SGHAT, CDR2 FQNNGV. The trim removed 5 bases at V and 2 bases at J, leaving 7 bases unmatched. The CDR3 contains 17 residues. DNA of the CDR3: TGTGCCAGCAGCCCTACTAGCGGGAGCGTAAACACCGGGGAGCTGTTTTTT. This translates into CASSPTSGSVNTGELFF.

The chain combines TRBV19 with TRBJ1-2, with D hard to call. In germline, CDR1 is LNHDA, CDR2 SQIVND (reference sequence). The CDR3 is 13 residues long. V lost 5 bases and J lost 3, with 10 bases in between. CDR3 amino acids: CASSLVQYYGYTF. The CDR3 bases are TGTGCCAGTAGTCTTGTACAGTACTATGGCTACACCTTC.

With respect to this clone: The same CDR3 arises from other DNA sequences in this sample as well. The chain uses TRBV6-8 and TRBJ2-6; 8 bases agree with TRBD2. V dropped 11 bases and J dropped 4; count of bases not matched to a gene: 16. There are 17 residues in the CDR3. Germline CDR1 and CDR2: MNHGY and SAAAGT. The CDR3 DNA reads TGTGCCTGTTGGGGCCGGGGGGGTGGGGTCGGGGCCAACGTCCTGACTTTC. It codes for CACWGRGGGVGANVLTF.

This clone was seen only a few times. The CDR3 spells CASSRGPDYGYTF. CDR3 DNA sequence: TGTGCCAGCTCAAGGGGGCCGGACTATGGCTACACCTTC. V gene TRBV6-5 combines with J gene TRBJ1-2, with 7 positions matching TRBD1. The germline V gene has CDR1 MNHEY and CDR2 SVGAGI. The CDR3 is made up of 13 amino acids. J was trimmed by 3 bases and V by 8 bases; bases with no gene match: 6.

The CDR3 reads CASTKPGQQNYGYTF. For the CDR3, the DNA is TGTGCCAGCACGAAACCGGGACAGCAAAACTATGGCTACACCTTC. The chain combines TRBV5-4 with TRBJ1-2, with 7 nucleotides matching TRBD1. The length of the CDR3 is 15 residues. Germline assignment: CDR1 SGHNT and CDR2 YYREEE (reference sequence). J lost 2 bases, V lost 6 bases, and 10 bases had no gene match.

The chain couples TRBV4-2 to TRBJ1-1, with no clear D. Trimming removed 4 bases from V and 3 bases from J, with 15 bases in between. Germline loops: CDR1 LGHNA, CDR2 YNFKEQ. The CDR3 is made up of 15 amino acids. CDR3 protein: CASSRRLPRDTEAFF. As DNA, the CDR3 is TGTGCCAGCAGCCGTCGACTCCCTCGGGACACTGAAGCTTTCTTT.

The chain combines TRBV18 with TRBJ2-7; a weak D match, TRBD1 (5 bases). The CDR3 is 14 residues long. From germline, CDR1 is KGHSH and CDR2 LQKENI. Trimming cost V 2 bases and J 5 bases, with 13 bases left between them. The CDR3 loop reads CASSPSAGIDEQYF. CDR3 in DNA: TGTGCCAGCTCACCATCTGCAGGGATCGACGAGCAGTACTTC.

This rearrangement joins TRBV6-1 to TRBJ1-4; the D is unclear. Germline assignment: CDR1 MNHNS and CDR2 SASEGT. The CDR3 runs 16 residues. V dropped 0 bases and J dropped 2 bases, with 10 bases sitting between them. The CDR3 DNA sequence: TGTGCCAGCAGTGAAGCGAGGAGGGTCACTAATGAAAAACTGTTTTTT. Its translation: CASSEARRVTNEKLFF.

J is TRBJ1-1 and V is TRBV7-6; 8 nucleotides align to TRBD1. The trim removed 3 bases at V and 2 bases at J, leaving 5 bases unmatched. The CDR3 sequence is 15 residues long. Germline V gene sequence: CDR1 SGHVS, CDR2 FNYEAQ. In DNA, the CDR3 is TGTGCCAGCAGCTTGGGGGGACAGGACAACACTGAAGCTTTCTTT. Its protein is CASSLGGQDNTEAFF.

This chain uses TRBV2 with TRBJ1-1, with 8 bases aligning to TRBD1. Germline-derived CDR1 and CDR2 are SNHLY and FYNNEI. The CDR3 has 15 residues. The J segment lost 4 bases and the V segment lost 6 bases, leaving 10 bases of the junction unmatched. The CDR3 sequence is CASSLYGQGITEAFF. CDR3 DNA sequence: TGTGCCAGCAGCCTTTATGGACAGGGAATCACTGAAGCTTTCTTT.

V usage is TRBV27 and J usage is TRBJ1-1, with D possibly TRBD1 on 6 matching bases. The germline V gene encodes CDR1 MNHEY and CDR2 SMNVEV (reference sequence). The V gene lost 3 bases and the J gene lost 3 bases, with 8 bases spanning the gap. There are 13 residues in the CDR3. The CDR3 coding sequence is TGTGCCAGCAGTTTTACAGGGTACACTGAAGCTTTCTTT. Protein product: CASSFTGYTEAFF.

This chain connects TRBV6-5 to TRBJ1-1; D gene ambiguous. This CDR3 comprises 13 residues. V lost 2 bases and J lost 6, with 10 bases in between. Germline V gives CDR1 MNHEY, CDR2 SVGAGI. CDR3 sequence: CASSYRGGSEAFF. The DNA of the CDR3 is TGTGCCAGCAGTTACCGGGGAGGCTCTGAAGCTTTCTTT.

The chain has TRBV2 and TRBJ2-2, with TRBD1 matching over 7 bases. The germline CDR1 and CDR2 sequences are SNHLY and FYNNEI. The length of the CDR3 is 14 residues. V lost 6 bases, J lost 5 bases, and 6 bases stayed unmatched. In DNA form, the CDR3 reads TGTGCCAGCAGGAGGACAGGAGTTACCGGGGAGCTGTTTTTT. It encodes CASRRTGVTGELFF.

This rearrangement joins TRBV2 to TRBJ1-5, with TRBD1 identical over 8 bases. The CDR3 is made up of 19 amino acids. CDR1 and CDR2 (germline): SNHLY, FYNNEI. The V and J ends lost 6 bases and 0 bases, in that order; junction bases with no gene match: 16. The CDR3 DNA is TGTGCCAGCAGCGGGCCCCGCGACAGGGGTTTTAGTAGCAATCAGCCCCAGCATTTT. Translating it yields CASSGPRDRGFSSNQPQHF.

This CDR3 is CASSPQANQPQHF. The CDR3, as DNA: TGTGCCAGCAGCCCCCAGGCGAATCAGCCCCAGCATTTT. The chain joins TRBV7-2 to TRBJ1-5; D gene unclear. The germline V and J ends were trimmed by 5 bases and 4 bases, with 9 bases remaining between them. CDR3 length equals 13 residues. Looked up from germline, CDR1 is SGHTA and CDR2 is FQGNSA.

This clone was detected a few times. The chain combines TRBV3-1 (or the pseudogene TRBV3-2) with TRBJ2-2; possibly TRBD1 for D (6 bases). The CDR3 is 15 residues long. Germline values: CDR1 LGHDT, CDR2 YNNKEL (reference sequence). The ends were cut back, 5 bases at V and 6 bases at J, with 16 bases in the middle. The CDR3 DNA is TGTGCCAGCAGCGAAGGACAGAGCTTATCCGGGGAGCTGTTTTTT. Amino acids: CASSEGQSLSGELFF.

J is TRBJ1-1 and V is TRBV5-1, with D possibly TRBD1 on 6 matching bases. The CDR3 has 14 residues. V was pared by 2 bases and J by 1 base, with 9 bases between. CDR1 is SGHRS and CDR2 is YFSETQ in the germline V gene. The CDR3 spells CASSFSGENTEAFF. CDR3 DNA sequence: TGCGCCAGCAGCTTCTCAGGGGAGAACACTGAAGCTTTCTTT.

V is TRBV18 and J is TRBJ2-5, with D possibly TRBD2 on 5 matching bases. In germline, CDR1 is KGHSH, CDR2 LQKENI. V was clipped by 4 bases and J by 4 bases, with 13 bases between them. CDR3 length: 14 amino acids. The CDR3 region is CASSLKGVAETQYF. As DNA, the CDR3 is TGTGCCAGCTCACTGAAGGGAGTGGCAGAGACCCAGTACTTC.

As for this clone: Other DNA sequences within the sample encode an identical CDR3. This rearrangement joins TRBV12-3 or TRBV12-4 to TRBJ2-1; weak D call: TRBD2 (6 bases). The V end lost 3 bases, the J end lost 7 bases, and 7 bases lay between the germline ends. This CDR3 region has 12 residues. This CDR3 reads CASSFAGNEQFF. The CDR3 region has the DNA TGTGCCAGCAGTTTTGCGGGGAATGAGCAGTTCTTC.